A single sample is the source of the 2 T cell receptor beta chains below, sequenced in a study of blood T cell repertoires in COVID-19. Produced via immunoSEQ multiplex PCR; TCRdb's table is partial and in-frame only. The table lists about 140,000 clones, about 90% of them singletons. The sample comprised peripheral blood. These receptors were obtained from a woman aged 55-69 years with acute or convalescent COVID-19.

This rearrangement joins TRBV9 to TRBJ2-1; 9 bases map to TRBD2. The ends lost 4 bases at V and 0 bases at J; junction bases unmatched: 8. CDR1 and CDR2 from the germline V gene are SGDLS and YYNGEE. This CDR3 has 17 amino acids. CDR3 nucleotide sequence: TGTGCCAGCAGCCGCAGCGGGGGGTCTAGCTCCTACAATGAGCAGTTCTTC. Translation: CASSRSGGSSSYNEQFF.

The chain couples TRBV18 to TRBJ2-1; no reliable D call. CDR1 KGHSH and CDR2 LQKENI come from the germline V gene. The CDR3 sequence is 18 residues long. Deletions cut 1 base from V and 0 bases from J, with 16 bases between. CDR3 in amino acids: CASSPQPSSLSSYNEQFF. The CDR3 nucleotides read TGTGCCAGCTCACCACAACCCTCGTCTCTGAGCTCCTACAATGAGCAGTTCTTC. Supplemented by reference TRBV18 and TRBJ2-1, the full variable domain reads NAGVMQNPRHLVRRRGQEARLRCSPMKGHSHVYWYRQLPEEGLKFMVYLQKENIIDESGMPKERFSAEFPKEGPSILRIQQVVRGDSAAYFCASSPQPSSLSSYNEQFFGPGTRLTVL.